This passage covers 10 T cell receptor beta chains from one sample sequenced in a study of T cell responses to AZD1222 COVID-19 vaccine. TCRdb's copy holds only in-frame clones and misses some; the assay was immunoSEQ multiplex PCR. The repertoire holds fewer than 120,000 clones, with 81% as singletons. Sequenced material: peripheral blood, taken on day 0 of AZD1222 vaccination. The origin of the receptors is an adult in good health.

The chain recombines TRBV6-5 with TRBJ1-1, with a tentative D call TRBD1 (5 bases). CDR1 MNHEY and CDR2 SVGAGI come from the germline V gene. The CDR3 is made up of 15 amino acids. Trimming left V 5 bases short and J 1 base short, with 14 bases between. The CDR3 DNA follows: TGTGCCAGCAGTCCTGGACAAACTGGGAACACTGAAGCTTTCTTT. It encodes CASSPGQTGNTEAFF.

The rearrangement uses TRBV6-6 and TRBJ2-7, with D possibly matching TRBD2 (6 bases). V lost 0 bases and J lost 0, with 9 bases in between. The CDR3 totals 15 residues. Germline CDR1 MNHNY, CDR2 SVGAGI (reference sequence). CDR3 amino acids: CASSYSGGVSYEQYF. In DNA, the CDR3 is TGTGCCAGCAGTTACTCGGGGGGAGTCTCCTACGAGCAGTACTTC.

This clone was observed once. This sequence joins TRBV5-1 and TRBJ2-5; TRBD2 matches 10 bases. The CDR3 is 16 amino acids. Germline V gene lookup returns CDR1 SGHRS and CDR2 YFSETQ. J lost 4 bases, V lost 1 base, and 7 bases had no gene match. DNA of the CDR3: TGCGCCAGCAGCTTGCGTCCTAGCGGGAGTCGAGAGACCCAGTACTTC. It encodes CASSLRPSGSRETQYF.

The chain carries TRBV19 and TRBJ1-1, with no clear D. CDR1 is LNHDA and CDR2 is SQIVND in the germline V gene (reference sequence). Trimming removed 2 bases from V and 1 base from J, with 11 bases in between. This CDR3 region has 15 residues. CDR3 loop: CASSIPNLSNTEAFF. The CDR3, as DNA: TGTGCCAGTAGTATACCCAACTTATCGAACACTGAAGCTTTCTTT.

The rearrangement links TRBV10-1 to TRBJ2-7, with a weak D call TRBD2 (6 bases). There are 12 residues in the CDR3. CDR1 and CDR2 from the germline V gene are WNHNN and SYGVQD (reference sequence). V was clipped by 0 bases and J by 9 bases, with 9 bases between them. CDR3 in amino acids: CASSESGGSQYF. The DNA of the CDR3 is TGCGCCAGCAGTGAGTCCGGGGGTTCGCAGTACTTC.

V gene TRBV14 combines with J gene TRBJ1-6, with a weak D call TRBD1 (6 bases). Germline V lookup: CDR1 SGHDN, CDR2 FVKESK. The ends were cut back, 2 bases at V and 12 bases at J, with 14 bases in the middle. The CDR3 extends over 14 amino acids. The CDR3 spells CASSQSLQGRPLHF. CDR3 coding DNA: TGTGCCAGCAGCCAATCACTTCAGGGGAGACCCCTCCACTTT.

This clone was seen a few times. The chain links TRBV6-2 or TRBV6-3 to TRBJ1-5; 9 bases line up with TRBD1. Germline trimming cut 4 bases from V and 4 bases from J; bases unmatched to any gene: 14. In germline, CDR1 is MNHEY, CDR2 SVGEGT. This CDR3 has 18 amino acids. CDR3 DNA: TGTGCCAGCAGTTCGAGGACAGGGGCTCGAGCCATTAATCAGCCCCAGCATTTT. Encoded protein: CASSSRTGARAINQPQHF.

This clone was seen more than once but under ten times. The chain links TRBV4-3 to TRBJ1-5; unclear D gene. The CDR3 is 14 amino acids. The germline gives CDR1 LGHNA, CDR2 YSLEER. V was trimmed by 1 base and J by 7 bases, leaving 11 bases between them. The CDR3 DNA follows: TGCGCCAGCAGCCAAGTTGAGGGATCCCAGCCCCAGCATTTT. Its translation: CASSQVEGSQPQHF.

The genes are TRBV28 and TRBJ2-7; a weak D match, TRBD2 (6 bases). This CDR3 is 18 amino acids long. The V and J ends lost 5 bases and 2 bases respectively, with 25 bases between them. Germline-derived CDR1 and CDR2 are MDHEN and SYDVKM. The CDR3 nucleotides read TGTGCCAGCAGTCCAAGCCGCGGACGGAGGGGAACAACCTACGAGCAGTACTTC. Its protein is CASSPSRGRRGTTYEQYF.

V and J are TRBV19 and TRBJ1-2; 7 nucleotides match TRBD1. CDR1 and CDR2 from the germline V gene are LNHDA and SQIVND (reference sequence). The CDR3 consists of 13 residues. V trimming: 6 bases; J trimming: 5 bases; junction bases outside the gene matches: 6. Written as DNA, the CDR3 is TGTGCCAGTAGATACGGGACAGCTTATGGCTACACCTTC. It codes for CASRYGTAYGYTF.